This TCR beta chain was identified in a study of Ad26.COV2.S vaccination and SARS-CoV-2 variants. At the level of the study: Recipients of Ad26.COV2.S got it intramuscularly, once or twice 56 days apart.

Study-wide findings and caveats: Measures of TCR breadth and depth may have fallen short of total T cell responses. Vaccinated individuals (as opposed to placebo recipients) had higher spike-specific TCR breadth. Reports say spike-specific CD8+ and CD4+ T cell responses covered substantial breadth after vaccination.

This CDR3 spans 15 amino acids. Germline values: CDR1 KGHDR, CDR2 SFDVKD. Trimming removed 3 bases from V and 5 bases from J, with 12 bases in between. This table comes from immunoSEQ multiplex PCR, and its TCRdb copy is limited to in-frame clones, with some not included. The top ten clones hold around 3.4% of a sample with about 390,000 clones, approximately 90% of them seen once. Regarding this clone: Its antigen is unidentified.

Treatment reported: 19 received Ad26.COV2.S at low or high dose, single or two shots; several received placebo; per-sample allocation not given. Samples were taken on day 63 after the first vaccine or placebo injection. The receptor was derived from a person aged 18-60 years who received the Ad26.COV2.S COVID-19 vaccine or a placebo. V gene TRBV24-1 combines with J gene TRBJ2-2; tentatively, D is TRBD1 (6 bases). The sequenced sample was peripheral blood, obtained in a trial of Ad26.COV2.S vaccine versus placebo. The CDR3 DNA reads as TGTGCCACCAGTGATGAGTCAGGGGTGACCGGGGAGCTGTTTTTT. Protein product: CATSDESGVTGELFF.